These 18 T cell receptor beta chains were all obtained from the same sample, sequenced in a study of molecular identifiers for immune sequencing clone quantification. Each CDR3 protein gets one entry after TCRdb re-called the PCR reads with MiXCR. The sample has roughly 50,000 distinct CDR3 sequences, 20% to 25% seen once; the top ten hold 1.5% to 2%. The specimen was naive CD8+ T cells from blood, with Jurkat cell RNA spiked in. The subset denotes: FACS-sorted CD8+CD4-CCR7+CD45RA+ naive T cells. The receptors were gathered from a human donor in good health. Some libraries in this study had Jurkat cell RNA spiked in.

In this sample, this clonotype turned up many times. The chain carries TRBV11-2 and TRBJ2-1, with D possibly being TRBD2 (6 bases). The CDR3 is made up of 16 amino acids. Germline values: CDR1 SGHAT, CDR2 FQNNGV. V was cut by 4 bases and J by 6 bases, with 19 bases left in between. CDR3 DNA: TGTGCCAGCAGCTCTTTTTTCGGGCCCGGGGGCAATGAGCAGTTCTTC. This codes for CASSSFFGPGGNEQFF.

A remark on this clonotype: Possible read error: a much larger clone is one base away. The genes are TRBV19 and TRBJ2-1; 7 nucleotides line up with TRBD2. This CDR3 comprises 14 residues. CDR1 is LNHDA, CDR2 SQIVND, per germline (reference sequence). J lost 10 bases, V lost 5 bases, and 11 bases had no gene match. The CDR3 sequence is CASSPRASGPEQFF. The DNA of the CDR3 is TGTGCCAGTAGTCCACGGGCTAGCGGACCCGAGCAGTTCTTC.

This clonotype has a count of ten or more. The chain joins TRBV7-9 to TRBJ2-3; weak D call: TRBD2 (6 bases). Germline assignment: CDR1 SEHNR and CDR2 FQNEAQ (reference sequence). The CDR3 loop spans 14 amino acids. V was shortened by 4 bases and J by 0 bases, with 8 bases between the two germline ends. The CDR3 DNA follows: TGTGCCAGCAGCTCCGGGACTAGCACAGATACGCAGTATTTT. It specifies CASSSGTSTDTQYF. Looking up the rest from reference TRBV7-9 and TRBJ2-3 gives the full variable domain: DTGVSQNPRHKITKRGQNVTFRCDPISEHNRLYWYRQTLGQGPEFLTYFQNEAQLEKSRLLSDRFSAERPKGSFSTLEIQRTEQGDSAMYLCASSSGTSTDTQYFGPGTRLTVL.

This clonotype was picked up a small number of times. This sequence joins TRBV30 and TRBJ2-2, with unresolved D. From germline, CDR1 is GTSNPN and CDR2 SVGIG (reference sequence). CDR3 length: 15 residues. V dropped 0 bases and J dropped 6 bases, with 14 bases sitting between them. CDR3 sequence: CAWSVLPPNAGELFF. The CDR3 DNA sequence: TGTGCCTGGAGTGTACTGCCCCCAAACGCCGGGGAGCTGTTTTTT.

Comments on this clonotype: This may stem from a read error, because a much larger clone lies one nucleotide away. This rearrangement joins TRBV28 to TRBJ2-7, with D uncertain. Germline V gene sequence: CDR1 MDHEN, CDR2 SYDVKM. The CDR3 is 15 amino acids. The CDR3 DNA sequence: TGTGCCAGCAGTTACAGCCCCGGAGCCCCCTACGAGCGGTACTTC. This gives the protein CASSYSPGAPYERYF.

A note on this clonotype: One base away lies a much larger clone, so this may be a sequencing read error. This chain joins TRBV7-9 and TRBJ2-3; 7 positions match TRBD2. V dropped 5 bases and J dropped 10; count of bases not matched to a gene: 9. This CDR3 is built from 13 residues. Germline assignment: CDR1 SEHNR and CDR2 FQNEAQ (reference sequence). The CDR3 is CASSELARYAQYF. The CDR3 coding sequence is TGTGCCAGCAGCGAACTAGCGCGTTATGCGCAGTATTTT.

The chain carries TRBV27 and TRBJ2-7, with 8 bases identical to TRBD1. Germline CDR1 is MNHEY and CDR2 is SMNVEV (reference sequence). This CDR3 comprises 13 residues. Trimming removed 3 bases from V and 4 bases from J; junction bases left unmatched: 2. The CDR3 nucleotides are TGTGCCAGCAGTTTTGGACAGGGATACGAGCAGTACTTC. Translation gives CASSFGQGYEQYF.

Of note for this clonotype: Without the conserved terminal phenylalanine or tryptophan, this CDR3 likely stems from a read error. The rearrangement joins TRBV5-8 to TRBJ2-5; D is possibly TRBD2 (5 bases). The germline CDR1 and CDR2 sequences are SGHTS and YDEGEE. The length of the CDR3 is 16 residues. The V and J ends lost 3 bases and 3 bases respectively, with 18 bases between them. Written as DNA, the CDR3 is TGTGCCAGCAGCTACACCGGGATAAATCCAAAAGAGACCCAGTACTTA. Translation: CASSYTGINPKETQYL.

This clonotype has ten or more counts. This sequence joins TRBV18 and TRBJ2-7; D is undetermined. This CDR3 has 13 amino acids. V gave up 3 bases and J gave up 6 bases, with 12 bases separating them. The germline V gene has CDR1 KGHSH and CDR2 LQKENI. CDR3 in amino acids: CASSPGPVAEQYF. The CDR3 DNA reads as TGTGCCAGCTCACCCGGGCCGGTCGCCGAGCAGTACTTC.

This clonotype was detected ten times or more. CDR3 sequence: CASSLSPGGYEQYF. CDR3 nucleotide sequence: TGCGCCAGCAGCTTGAGCCCGGGAGGCTACGAGCAGTACTTC. The V call is TRBV5-1, the J call TRBJ2-7; 7 bases align to TRBD2. Per germline, CDR1 SGHRS and CDR2 YFSETQ. After removal of 1 base from V and 3 bases from J, the junction contained 4 bases not matched to a gene. CDR3 length: 14 amino acids.

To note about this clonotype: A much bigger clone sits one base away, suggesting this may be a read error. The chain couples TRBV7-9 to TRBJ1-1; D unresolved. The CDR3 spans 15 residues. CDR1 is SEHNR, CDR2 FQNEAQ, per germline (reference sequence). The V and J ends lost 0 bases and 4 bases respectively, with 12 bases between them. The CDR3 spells CASSLAVGMSTEAFF. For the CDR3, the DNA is TGTGCCAGCAGCTTAGCCGTAGGCATGAGCACTGAAGCTTTCTTT.

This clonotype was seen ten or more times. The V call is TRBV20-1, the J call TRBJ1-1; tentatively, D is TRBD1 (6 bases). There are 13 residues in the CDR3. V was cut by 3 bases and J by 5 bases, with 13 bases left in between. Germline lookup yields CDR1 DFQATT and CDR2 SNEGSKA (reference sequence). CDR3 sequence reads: CSASGRGGTEAFF. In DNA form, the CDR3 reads TGCAGTGCTAGTGGCAGGGGAGGGACTGAAGCTTTCTTT.

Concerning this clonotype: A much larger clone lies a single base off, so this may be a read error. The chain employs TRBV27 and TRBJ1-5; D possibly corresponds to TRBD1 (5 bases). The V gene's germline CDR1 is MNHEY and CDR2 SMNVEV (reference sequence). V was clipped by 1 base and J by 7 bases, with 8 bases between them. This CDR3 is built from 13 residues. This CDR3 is CASSLFWDQPQHF. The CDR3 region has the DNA TGTGCCAGCAGTTTATTCTGGGACCAGCCCCAGCATTTT.

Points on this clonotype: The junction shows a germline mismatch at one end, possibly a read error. The CDR3 nucleotides read TGTGCCAGCGGAAAAATGAACACTGAAGCTCTCTTT. Protein: CASGKMNTEALF. The rearrangement uses TRBV11-2 and TRBJ1-1, with unresolved D. Germline values: CDR1 SGHAT, CDR2 FQNNGV. The length of the CDR3 is 12 residues.

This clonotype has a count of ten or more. The CDR3 DNA sequence: TGTGCCAGCAGCTACGCGGACCTTTTGAACACTGAAGCTTTCTTT. Protein: CASSYADLLNTEAFF. V usage is TRBV7-2 and J usage is TRBJ1-1; unclear D gene. Germline V CDR1 and CDR2: SGHTA, FQGNSA. The CDR3 is 15 residues long. V was clipped by 4 bases and J by 0 bases, with 12 bases between them. Looking up the rest from reference TRBV7-2 and TRBJ1-1 gives the full variable domain: GAGVSQSPSNKVTEKGKDVELRCDPISGHTALYWYRQSLGQGLEFLIYFQGNSAPDKSGLPSDRFSAERTGGSVSTLTIQRTQQEDSAVYLCASSYADLLNTEAFFGQGTRLTVV.

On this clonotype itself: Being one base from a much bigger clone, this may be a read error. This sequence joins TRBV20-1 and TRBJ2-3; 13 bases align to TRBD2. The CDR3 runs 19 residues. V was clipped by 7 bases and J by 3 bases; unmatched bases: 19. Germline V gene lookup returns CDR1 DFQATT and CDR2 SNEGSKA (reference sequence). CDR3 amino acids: CSVEVAGGLAGEGTDTQYF. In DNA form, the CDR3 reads TGCAGTGTTGAGGTGGCGGGAGGACTAGCGGGAGAGGGAACAGATACGCAGTATTTT.

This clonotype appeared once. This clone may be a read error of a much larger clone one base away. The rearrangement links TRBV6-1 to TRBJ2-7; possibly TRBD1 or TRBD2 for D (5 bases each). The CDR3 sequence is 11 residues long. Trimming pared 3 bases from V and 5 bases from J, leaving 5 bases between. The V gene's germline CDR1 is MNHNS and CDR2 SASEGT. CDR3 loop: CASSEGDEQYF. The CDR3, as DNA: TGTGCCAGCAGTGAGGGGGACGAGCAGTACTTC.

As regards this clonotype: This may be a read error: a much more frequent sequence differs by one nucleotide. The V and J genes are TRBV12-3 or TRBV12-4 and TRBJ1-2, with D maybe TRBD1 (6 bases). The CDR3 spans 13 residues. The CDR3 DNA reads TGTGCCGGCAGTTTACTCCGGACAGATGGCTACACCTTC. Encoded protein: CAGSLLRTDGYTF.